This record looks at one T cell receptor (beta chain) sequence and its context. What it binds is not known. V was trimmed by 4 bases and J by 4 bases, leaving 12 bases between them. Germline CDR1 MNHEY, CDR2 SMNVEV (reference sequence). CDR3 length equals 14 residues. Some clones are missing from TCRdb's copy, which holds only in-frame ones; the method was immunoSEQ multiplex PCR. The sample records about 120,000 clones, approximately 87% being singletons. The sample comes from a study of T cell responses to AZD1222 COVID-19 vaccine. Overall study findings and caveats: Spike-specific TCR breadth and depth were elevated following two AZD1222 doses. None of the repertoires were sampled until the peak T cell response had passed. A mostly white British donor set with more females was recruited, and clonal diversity was possibly underestimated.

The starting material was peripheral blood, obtained on day 0 of AZD1222 vaccination. This chain links TRBV27 with TRBJ2-3; a weak D match, TRBD2 (6 bases). The clonotype comes from an adult in good health. CDR3 sequence reads: CASSWPGVADTQYF. CDR3 coding DNA: TGTGCCAGCAGTTGGCCGGGGGTAGCAGATACGCAGTATTTT.